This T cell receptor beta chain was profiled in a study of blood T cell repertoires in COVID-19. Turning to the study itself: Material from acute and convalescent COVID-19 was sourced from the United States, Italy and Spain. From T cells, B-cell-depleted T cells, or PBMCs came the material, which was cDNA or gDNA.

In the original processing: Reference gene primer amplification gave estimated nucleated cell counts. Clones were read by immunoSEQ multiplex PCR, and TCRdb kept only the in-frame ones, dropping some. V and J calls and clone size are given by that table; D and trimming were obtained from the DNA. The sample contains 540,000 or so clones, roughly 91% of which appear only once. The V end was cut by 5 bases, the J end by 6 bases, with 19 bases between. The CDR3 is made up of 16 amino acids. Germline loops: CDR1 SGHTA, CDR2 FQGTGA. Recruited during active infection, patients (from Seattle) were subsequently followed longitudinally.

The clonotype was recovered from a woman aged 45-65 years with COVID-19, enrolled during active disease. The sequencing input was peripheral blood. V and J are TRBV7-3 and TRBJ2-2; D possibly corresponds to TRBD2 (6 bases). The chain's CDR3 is CASSRLGPSDSGELFF. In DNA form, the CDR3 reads TGTGCCAGCAGCCGATTGGGGCCTAGCGACTCCGGGGAGCTGTTTTTT.